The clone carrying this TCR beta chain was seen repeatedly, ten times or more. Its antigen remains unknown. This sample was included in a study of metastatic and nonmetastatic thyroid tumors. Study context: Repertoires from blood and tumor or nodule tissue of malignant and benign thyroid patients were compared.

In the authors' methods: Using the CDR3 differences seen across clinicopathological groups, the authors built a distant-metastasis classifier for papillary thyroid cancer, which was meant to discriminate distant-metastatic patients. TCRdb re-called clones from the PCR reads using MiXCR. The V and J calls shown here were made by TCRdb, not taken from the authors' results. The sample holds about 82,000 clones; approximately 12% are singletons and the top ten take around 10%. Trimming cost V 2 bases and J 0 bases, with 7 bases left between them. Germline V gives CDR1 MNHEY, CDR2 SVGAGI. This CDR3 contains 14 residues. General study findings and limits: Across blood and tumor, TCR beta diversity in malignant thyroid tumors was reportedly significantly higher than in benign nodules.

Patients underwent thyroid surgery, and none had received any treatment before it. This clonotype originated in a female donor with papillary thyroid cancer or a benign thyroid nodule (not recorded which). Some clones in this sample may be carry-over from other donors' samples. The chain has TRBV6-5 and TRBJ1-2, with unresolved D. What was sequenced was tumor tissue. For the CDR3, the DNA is TGTGCCAGCAGTTACAGGAACACTAACTATGGCTACACCTTC. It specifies CASSYRNTNYGYTF.